The 2 T cell receptor beta chains below come from one sample, sequenced in a study of blood T cell repertoires in COVID-19. The protocol was immunoSEQ multiplex PCR, while the TCRdb copy is restricted to in-frame clones and leaves out a portion. The sample records some 370,000 clones, roughly 80% being singletons. The material sequenced was PBMCs or T cells enriched from blood (not recorded which). Receptors were obtained from a woman aged 50 to 60 who had recovered from COVID-19.

The genes are TRBV9 and TRBJ2-3; D is perhaps TRBD2 (5 bases). CDR1 SGDLS and CDR2 YYNGEE come from the germline V gene. This CDR3 spans 15 amino acids. The V and J ends lost 0 bases and 0 bases respectively, with 8 bases between them. The DNA of the CDR3 is TGTGCCAGCAGCGTAGTAGCGCTCAGCACAGATACGCAGTATTTT. It codes for CASSVVALSTDTQYF.

This chain connects TRBV5-1 to TRBJ1-1; tentatively, D is TRBD1 (6 bases). Germline CDR1 reads SGHRS; CDR2 reads YFSETQ. The CDR3 is 15 amino acids. Trimming pared 4 bases from V and 4 bases from J, leaving 17 bases between. CDR3 region: CASSPDRPLVTEAFF. Written as DNA, the CDR3 is TGCGCCAGCAGCCCTGACAGGCCTCTGGTCACTGAAGCTTTCTTT.